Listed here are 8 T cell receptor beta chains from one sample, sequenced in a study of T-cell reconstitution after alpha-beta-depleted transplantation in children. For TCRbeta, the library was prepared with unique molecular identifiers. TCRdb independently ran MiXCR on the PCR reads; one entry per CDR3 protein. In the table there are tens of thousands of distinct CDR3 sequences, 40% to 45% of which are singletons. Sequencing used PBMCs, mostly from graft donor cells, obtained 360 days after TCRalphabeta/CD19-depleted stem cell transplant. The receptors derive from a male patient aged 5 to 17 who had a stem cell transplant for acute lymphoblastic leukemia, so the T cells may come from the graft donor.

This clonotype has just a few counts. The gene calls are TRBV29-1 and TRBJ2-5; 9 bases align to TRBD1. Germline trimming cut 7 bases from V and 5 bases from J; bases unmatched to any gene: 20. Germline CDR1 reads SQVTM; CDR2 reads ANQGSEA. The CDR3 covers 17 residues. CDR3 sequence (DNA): TGCAGCGCTGACGCTGTCACTCGGGACAGGGTCTACGAGACCCAGTACTTC. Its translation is CSADAVTRDRVYETQYF.

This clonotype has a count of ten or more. CDR3: CASSLTGPEEQFF. In DNA, the CDR3 is TGTGCCAGCAGCCTCACGGGGCCCGAGGAGCAGTTCTTC. The V and J genes are TRBV3-1 and TRBJ2-1; D possibly matches TRBD1 or TRBD2 (5 bases each). CDR1 is LGHDT, CDR2 YNNKEL, per germline (reference sequence). CDR3 length equals 13 residues. Trimming took off 4 bases at V and 10 bases at J, with 14 bases between the two ends.

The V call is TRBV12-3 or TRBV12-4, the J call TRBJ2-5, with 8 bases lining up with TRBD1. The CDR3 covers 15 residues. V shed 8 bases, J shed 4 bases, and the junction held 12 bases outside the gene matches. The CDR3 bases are TGTGCCAGCGGGAGATGGACAGGGACTCCAGAGACCCAGTACTTC. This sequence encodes CASGRWTGTPETQYF.

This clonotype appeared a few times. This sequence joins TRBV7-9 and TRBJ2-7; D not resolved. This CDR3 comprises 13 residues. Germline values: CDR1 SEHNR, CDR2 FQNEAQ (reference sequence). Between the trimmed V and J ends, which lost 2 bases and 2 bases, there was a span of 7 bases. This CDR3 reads CASSLRQTYEQYF. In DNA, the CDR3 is TGTGCCAGCAGCTTACGGCAGACCTACGAGCAGTACTTC.

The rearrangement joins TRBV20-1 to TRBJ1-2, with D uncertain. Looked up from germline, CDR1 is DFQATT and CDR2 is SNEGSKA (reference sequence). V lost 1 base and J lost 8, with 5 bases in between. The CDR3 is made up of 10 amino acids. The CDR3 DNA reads TGCAGTGCTAGAGGGGAGGGCTACACCTTC. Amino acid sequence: CSARGEGYTF.

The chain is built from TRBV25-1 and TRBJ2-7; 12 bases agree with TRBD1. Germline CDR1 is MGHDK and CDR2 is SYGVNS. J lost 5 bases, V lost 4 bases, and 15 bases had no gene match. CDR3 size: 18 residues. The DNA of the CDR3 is TGTGCCAGCAGTGCCAATATCAAACCGGGACAGGGGGCCCACGAGCAGTACTTC. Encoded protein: CASSANIKPGQGAHEQYF.

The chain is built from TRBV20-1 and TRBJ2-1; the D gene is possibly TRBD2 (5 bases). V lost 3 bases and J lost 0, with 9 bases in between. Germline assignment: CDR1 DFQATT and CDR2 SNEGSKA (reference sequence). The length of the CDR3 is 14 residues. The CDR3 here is CSASRRVSYNEQFF. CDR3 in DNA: TGCAGTGCTAGTCGGCGGGTCTCCTACAATGAGCAGTTCTTC.

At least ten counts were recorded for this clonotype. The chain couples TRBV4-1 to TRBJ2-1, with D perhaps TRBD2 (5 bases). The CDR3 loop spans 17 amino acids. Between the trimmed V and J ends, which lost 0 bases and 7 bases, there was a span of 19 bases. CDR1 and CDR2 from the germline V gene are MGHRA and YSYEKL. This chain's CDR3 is CASSQDLFGLVRNEQFF. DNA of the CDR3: TGCGCCAGCAGCCAAGATCTTTTCGGACTGGTTCGGAATGAGCAGTTCTTC.